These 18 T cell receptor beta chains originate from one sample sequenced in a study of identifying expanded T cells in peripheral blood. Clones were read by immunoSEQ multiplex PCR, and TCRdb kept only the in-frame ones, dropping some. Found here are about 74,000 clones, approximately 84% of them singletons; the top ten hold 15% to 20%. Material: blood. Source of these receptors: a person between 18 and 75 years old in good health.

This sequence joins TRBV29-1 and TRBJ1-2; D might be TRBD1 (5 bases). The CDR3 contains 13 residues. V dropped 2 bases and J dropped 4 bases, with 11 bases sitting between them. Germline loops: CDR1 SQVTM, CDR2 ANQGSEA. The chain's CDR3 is CSVEPREFYGYTF. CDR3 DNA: TGCAGCGTTGAACCCAGGGAGTTCTATGGCTACACCTTC.

CDR3 bases: TGCAGCGTTGGTTCGGGCGGCCGGCAGGAAGCTTTCTTT. Translation gives CSVGSGGRQEAFF. This chain connects TRBV29-1 to TRBJ1-1; D call uncertain. Trimming stripped 4 bases from V and 8 bases from J, with 17 bases between. CDR3 size: 13 residues. From germline, CDR1 is SQVTM and CDR2 ANQGSEA. The entire variable domain, with the rest obtained from reference TRBV29-1 and TRBJ1-1, is as follows: SAVISQKPSRDICQRGTSLTIQCQVDSQVTMMFWYRQQPGQSLTLIATANQGSEATYESGFVIDKFPISRPNLTFSTLTVSNMSPEDSSIYLCSVGSGGRQEAFFGQGTRLTVV.

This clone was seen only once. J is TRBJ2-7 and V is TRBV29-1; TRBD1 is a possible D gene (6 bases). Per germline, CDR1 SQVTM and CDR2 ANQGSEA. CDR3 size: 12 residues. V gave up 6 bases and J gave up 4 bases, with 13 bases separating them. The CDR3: CSVGRGGYEQYF. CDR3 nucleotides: TGCAGCGTGGGCAGGGGCGGATACGAGCAGTACTTC.

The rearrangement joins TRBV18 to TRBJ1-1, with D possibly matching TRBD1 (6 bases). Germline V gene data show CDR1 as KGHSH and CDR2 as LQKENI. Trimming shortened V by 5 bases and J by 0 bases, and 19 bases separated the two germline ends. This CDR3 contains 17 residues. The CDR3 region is CASSYSTGLAVNTEAFF. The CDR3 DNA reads TGTGCCAGCTCATATTCTACAGGGTTGGCGGTGAACACTGAAGCTTTCTTT.

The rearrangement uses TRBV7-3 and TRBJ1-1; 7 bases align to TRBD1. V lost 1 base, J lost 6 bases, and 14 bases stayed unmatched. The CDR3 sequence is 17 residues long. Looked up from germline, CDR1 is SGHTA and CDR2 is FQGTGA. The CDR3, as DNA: TGTGCCAGCAGCTTAAAGGGGGGACAGTTGGGTCAGCCTGAAGCTTTCTTT. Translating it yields CASSLKGGQLGQPEAFF.

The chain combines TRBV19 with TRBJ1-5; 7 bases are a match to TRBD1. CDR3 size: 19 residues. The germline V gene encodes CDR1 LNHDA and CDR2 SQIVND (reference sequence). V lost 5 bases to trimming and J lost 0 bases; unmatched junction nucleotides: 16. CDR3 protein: CASSFLPRQGPYSNQPQHF. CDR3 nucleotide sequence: TGTGCCAGTAGTTTTTTACCCCGACAGGGACCATATAGCAATCAGCCCCAGCATTTT.

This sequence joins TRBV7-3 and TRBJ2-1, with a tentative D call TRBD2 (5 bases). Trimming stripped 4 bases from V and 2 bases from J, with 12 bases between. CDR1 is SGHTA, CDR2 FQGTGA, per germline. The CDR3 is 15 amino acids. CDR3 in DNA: TGTGCCAGCAGCTACCCGGGGAGTACCTACAATGAGCAGTTCTTC. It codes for CASSYPGSTYNEQFF.

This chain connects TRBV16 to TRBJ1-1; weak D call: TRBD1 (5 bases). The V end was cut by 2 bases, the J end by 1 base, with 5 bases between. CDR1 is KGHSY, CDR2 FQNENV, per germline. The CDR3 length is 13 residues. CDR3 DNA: TGTGCCAGCAGCCAAACAGGGAACACTGAAGCTTTCTTT. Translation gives CASSQTGNTEAFF.

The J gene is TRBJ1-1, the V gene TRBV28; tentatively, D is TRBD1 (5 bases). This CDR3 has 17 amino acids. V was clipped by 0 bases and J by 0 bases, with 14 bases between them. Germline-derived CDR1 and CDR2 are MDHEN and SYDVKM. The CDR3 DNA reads TGTGCCAGCAGTTTATGGGAGGCGACAGTCATGAACACTGAAGCTTTCTTT. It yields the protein CASSLWEATVMNTEAFF.

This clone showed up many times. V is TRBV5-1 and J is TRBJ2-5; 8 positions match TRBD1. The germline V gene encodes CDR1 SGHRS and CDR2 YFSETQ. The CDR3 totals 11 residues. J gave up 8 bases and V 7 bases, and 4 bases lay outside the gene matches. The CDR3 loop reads CASEQGGTQYF. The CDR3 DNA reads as TGCGCCAGCGAACAGGGGGGCACCCAGTACTTC.

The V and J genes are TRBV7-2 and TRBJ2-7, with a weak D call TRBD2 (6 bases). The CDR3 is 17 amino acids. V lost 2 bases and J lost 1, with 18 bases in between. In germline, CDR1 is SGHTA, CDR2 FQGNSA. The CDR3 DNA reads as TGTGCCAGCAGCTTAAGGGCCGGGCGGGGCGATTCCTACGAGCAGTACTTC. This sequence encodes CASSLRAGRGDSYEQYF.

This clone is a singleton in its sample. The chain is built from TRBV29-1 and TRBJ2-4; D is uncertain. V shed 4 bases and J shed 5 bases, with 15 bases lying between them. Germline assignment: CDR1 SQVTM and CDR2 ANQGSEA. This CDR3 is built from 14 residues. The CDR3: CSVGLNTDENIQYF. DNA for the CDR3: TGCAGCGTTGGTCTTAATACAGATGAAAACATTCAGTACTTC.

CDR3 region: CASSNRVSTDTQYF. CDR3 bases: TGTGCCAGCAGCAACAGGGTTAGCACAGATACGCAGTATTTT. V and J are TRBV7-9 and TRBJ2-3; perhaps TRBD1 as D (6 bases). The CDR3 is 14 amino acids. Germline CDR1 and CDR2: SEHNR and FQNEAQ (reference sequence). Between the trimmed V and J ends, which lost 5 bases and 0 bases, there was a span of 9 bases. Filled out from reference TRBV7-9 and TRBJ2-3, the complete variable domain reads DTGVSQNPRHKITKRGQNVTFRCDPISEHNRLYWYRQTLGQGPEFLTYFQNEAQLEKSRLLSDRFSAERPKGSFSTLEIQRTEQGDSAMYLCASSNRVSTDTQYFGPGTRLTVL.

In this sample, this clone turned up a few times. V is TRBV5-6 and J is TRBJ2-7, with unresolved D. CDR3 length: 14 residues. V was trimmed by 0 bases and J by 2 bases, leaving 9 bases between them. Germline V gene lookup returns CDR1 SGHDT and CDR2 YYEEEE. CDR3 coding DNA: TGTGCCAGCAGCTTGGTAGGCACAACCTACGAGCAGTACTTC. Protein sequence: CASSLVGTTYEQYF.

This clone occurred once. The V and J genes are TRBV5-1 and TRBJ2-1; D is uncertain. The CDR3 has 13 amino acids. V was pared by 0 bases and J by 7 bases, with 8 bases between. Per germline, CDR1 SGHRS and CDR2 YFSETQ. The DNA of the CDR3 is TGCGCCAGCAGCTTGGGACTGATGAATGAGCAGTTCTTC. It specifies CASSLGLMNEQFF.

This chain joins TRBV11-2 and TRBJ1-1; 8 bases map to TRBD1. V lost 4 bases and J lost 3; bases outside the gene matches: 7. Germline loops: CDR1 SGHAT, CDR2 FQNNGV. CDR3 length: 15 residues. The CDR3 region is CASSYGQGSYTEAFF. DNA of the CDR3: TGTGCCAGCAGCTATGGACAGGGAAGTTACACTGAAGCTTTCTTT. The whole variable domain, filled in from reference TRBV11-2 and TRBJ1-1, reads EAGVAQSPRYKIIEKRQSVAFWCNPISGHATLYWYQQILGQGPKLLIQFQNNGVVDDSQLPKDRFSAERLKGVDSTLKIQPAKLEDSAVYLCASSYGQGSYTEAFFGQGTRLTVV.

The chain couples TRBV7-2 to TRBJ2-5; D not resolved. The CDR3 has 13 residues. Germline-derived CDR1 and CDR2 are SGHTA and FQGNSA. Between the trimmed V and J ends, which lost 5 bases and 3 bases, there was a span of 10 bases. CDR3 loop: CASSARVKETQYF. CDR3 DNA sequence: TGTGCCAGCAGCGCCCGGGTTAAAGAGACCCAGTACTTC.

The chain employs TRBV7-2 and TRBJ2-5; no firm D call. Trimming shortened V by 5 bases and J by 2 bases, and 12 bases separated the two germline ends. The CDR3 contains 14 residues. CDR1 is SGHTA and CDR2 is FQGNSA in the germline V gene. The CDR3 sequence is CASSRQTLQETQYF. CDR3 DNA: TGTGCCAGCAGCCGACAAACCCTACAAGAGACCCAGTACTTC.